This T cell receptor (beta chain) was retrieved from a study of shared T cell receptors in the human thymus. This CDR3 is built from 15 residues. Assay used: immunoSEQ multiplex PCR; TCRdb lists only in-frame clones, some missing. In the table there are some 400,000 clones, approximately 95% of which are singletons. The V and J genes are TRBV7-5 and TRBJ2-1; the DNA was not compared with TRBD2, the D call given in the table. TRBV7-5 is a known pseudogene. Source material: thymocytes. The sequence was obtained from a human donor. CDR3 sequence: CVRSSTGLAWNEQFF. CDR3 DNA sequence: TGTGTCAGAAGCTCTACGGGACTCGCATGGAATGAGCAGTTCTTC.